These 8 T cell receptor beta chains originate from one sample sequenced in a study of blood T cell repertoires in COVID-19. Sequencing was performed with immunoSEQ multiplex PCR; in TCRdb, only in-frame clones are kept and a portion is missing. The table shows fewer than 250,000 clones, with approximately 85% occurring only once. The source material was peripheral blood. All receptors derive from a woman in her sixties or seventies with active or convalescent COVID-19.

CDR3 amino acids: CASKIHQGSSPLHF. The CDR3, as DNA: TGTGCCAGCAAGATTCACCAGGGTAGTTCACCCCTCCACTTT. The chain employs TRBV6-5 and TRBJ1-6; TRBD1 is a possible D gene (5 bases). Trimming pared 7 bases from V and 9 bases from J, leaving 16 bases between. The CDR3 runs to 14 residues. Germline V gene data show CDR1 as MNHEY and CDR2 as SVGAGI.

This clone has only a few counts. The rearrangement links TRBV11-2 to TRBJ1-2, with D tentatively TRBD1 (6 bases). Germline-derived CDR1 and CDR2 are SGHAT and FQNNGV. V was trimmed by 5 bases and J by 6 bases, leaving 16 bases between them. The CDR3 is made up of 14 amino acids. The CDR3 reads CASSINRAANGYTF. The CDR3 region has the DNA TGTGCCAGCAGCATCAACAGGGCAGCGAATGGCTACACCTTC. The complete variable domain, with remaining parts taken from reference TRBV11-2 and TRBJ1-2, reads EAGVAQSPRYKIIEKRQSVAFWCNPISGHATLYWYQQILGQGPKLLIQFQNNGVVDDSQLPKDRFSAERLKGVDSTLKIQPAKLEDSAVYLCASSINRAANGYTFGSGTRLTVV.

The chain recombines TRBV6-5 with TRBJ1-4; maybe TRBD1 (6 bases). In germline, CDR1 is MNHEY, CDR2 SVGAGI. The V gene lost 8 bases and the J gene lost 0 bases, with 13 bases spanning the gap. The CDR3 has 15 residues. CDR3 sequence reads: CASSTGLATNEKLFF. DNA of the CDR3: TGTGCCAGCTCAACAGGGCTTGCAACTAATGAAAAACTGTTTTTT.

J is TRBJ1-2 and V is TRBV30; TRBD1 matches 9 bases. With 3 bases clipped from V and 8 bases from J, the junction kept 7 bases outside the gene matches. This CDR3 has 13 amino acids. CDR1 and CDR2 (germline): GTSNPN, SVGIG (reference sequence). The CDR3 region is CAWSPDRGSGYTF. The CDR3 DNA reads TGTGCCTGGAGCCCGGACAGGGGATCCGGCTACACCTTC.

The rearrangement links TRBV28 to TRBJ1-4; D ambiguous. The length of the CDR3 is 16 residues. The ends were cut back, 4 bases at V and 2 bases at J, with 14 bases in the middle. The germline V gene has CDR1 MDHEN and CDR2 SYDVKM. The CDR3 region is CASSYRSYTTNEKLFF. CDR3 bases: TGTGCCAGCAGTTATCGCAGTTATACCACTAATGAAAAACTGTTTTTT.

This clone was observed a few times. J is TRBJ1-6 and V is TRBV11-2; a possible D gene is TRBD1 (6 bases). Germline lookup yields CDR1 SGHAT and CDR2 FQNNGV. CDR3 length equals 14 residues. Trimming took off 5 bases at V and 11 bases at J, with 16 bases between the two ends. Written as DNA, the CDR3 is TGTGCCAGCAGCATTCAGGGGTCTCAAACACCCCTCCACTTT. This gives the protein CASSIQGSQTPLHF.

The CDR3 here is CASSRGSQRTEAFF. The CDR3, as DNA: TGTGCCAGCAGCCGGGGTTCTCAACGGACTGAAGCTTTCTTT. J is TRBJ1-1 and V is TRBV9; D unresolved. The CDR3 totals 14 residues. Germline V lookup: CDR1 SGDLS, CDR2 YYNGEE. V lost 4 bases to trimming and J lost 5 bases, with 15 bases between them.

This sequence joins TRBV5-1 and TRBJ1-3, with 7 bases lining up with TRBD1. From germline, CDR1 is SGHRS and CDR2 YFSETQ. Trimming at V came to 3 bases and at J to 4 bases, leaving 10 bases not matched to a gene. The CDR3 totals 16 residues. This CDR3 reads CASSSGQAESGNTIYF. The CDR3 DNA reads TGCGCCAGCAGCTCTGGACAGGCTGAGTCCGGAAACACCATATATTTT.